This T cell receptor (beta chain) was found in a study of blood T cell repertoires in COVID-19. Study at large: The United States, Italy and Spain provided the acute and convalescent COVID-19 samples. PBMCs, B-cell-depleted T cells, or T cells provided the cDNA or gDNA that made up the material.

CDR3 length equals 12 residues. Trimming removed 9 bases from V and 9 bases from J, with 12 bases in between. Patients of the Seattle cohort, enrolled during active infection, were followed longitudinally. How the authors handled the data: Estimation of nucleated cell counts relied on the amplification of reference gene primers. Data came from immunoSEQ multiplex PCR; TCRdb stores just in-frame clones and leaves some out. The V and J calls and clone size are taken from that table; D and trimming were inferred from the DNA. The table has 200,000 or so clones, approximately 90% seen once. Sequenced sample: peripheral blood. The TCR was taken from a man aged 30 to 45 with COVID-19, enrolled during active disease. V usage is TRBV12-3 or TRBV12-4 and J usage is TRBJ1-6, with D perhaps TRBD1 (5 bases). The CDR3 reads CASTRDGSPLHF. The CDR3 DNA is TGTGCCAGTACCAGGGATGGTTCACCCCTCCACTTT.